The sequence of this T cell receptor beta chain was determined in a study of T-cell memory formation after mild COVID-19. Background on the study: TCR clusters were mostly donor specific. Study results and limitations: Clones shrinking from day 15 to 85 showed even CD4/CD8 mixes; later expanders tilted CD4+.

Turning to this clonotype: The antigen remains unidentified.

Via MiXCR, TCRdb re-called the 5' RACE reads, giving one row per CDR3 protein. The data hold approximately 260,000 distinct CDR3 sequences, with approximately 15% observed a single time. This CDR3 has 17 amino acids. Per germline, CDR1 SQVTM and CDR2 ANQGSEA. The V and J ends lost 3 bases and 0 bases, in that order; junction bases with no gene match: 11. Specimen: PBMCs or a T cell subset sorted from them (not recorded which). The chain employs TRBV29-1 and TRBJ1-1, with 9 bases identical to TRBD1. The sequence was obtained from a man aged 18 to 30 who had mild COVID-19 (a few samples of this study predate the infection). Cell type and time point are not known. CDR3 amino acids: CSVEDVRDRAVNTEAFF. The DNA for the CDR3 is TGCAGCGTTGAGGACGTCCGGGACAGGGCCGTGAACACTGAAGCTTTCTTT.